This passage covers 10 T cell receptor beta chains from one sample sequenced in a study of multiple sclerosis patients with progressive multifocal leukoencephalopathy. Time point meaning: time of PML onset. Here immunoSEQ multiplex PCR was the method, and the copy in TCRdb shows in-frame clones only, minus some. The profile covers 30,000 or so clones, with more than 75% appearing a single time and under 4% taken by the ten largest. This sample comprised PBMCs, obtained from a patient treated with natalizumab. These receptors all come from a human donor with progressive multifocal leukoencephalopathy.

Concerning this clone itself: Since no conserved phenylalanine or tryptophan closes the CDR3, a read error is the likely cause. The chain couples TRBV9 to TRBJ1-2, with D unclear. V was pared by 0 bases and J by 2 bases, with 5 bases between. This CDR3 comprises 13 residues. Germline lookup yields CDR1 SGDLS and CDR2 YYNGEE. CDR3 amino acids: CASSVAENYGYTL. The CDR3 DNA reads TGTGCCAGCAGCGTAGCAGAGAACTATGGCTACACCCTC.

The chain joins TRBV5-1 to TRBJ2-2; unclear D gene. The CDR3 has 15 amino acids. Germline CDR1 is SGHRS and CDR2 is YFSETQ. V was cut by 0 bases and J by 1 base, with 7 bases left in between. Here the CDR3 DNA reads TGCGCCAGCAGCTTGGCCCAAAGGAACACCGGGGAGCTGTTTTTT. Translating it yields CASSLAQRNTGELFF.

The chain is built from TRBV7-9 and TRBJ2-3; 7 bases match TRBD1. Per the germline V gene, CDR1 is SEHNR and CDR2 is FQNEAQ (reference sequence). Losses at the gene ends were 1 base for V and 4 bases for J; bases not matched to a gene: 2. CDR3 length equals 14 residues. CDR3 DNA sequence: TGTGCCAGCAGCTTAGAAGGGGGCTCAGATACGCAGTATTTT. Protein: CASSLEGGSDTQYF.

CDR3 protein: CASSQDRSGRAGEQFF. The CDR3 bases are TGCGCCAGCAGCCAAGATCGTAGCGGGAGGGCCGGTGAGCAGTTCTTC. The J gene is TRBJ2-1, the V gene TRBV4-3; TRBD2 matches at 11 bases. From germline, CDR1 is LGHNA and CDR2 YSLEER. Trimming removed 0 bases from V and 9 bases from J; junction bases left unmatched: 7. The CDR3 spans 16 residues.

CDR3 amino acids: CASSVVYRDNEQFF. Here the CDR3 DNA reads TGTGCCAGCAGCGTAGTCTATAGGGACAATGAGCAGTTCTTC. The V gene is TRBV9, the J gene TRBJ2-1; D unclear. The CDR3 runs 14 residues. V was pared by 0 bases and J by 5 bases, with 9 bases between. Germline V gives CDR1 SGDLS, CDR2 YYNGEE.

The chain is built from TRBV4-1 and TRBJ1-3, with 8 bases aligning to TRBD1. This CDR3 is 15 amino acids long. V shed 3 bases, J shed 0 bases, and the junction held 1 base outside the gene matches. In germline, CDR1 is MGHRA, CDR2 YSYEKL. Here the CDR3 DNA reads TGCGCCAGCAGCCACGACAGGGGCTCTGGAAACACCATATATTTT. The encoded protein is CASSHDRGSGNTIYF.

The rearrangement uses TRBV7-2 and TRBJ2-5; D is ambiguous. V lost 0 bases and J lost 5, with 7 bases in between. CDR3 size: 13 residues. Per the germline V gene, CDR1 is SGHTA and CDR2 is FQGNSA. The CDR3, as DNA: TGTGCCAGCAGCTTAGCGCTTTGGGAGACCCAGTACTTC. Amino acid sequence: CASSLALWETQYF.

In DNA form, the CDR3 reads TGTGCCAGCCGCGGGGACAGGGGGATTAGGCAGCCCCAGCATTTT. Its translation: CASRGDRGIRQPQHF. V is TRBV19 and J is TRBJ1-5, with TRBD1 identical over 11 bases. V dropped 9 bases and J dropped 7; count of bases not matched to a gene: 11. Looked up from germline, CDR1 is LNHDA and CDR2 is SQIVND (reference sequence). The length of the CDR3 is 15 residues.

CDR3 in DNA: TGTGCCAGCAGTTATTTTCGGGACAGCGAAGCTTTCTTT. Translation gives CASSYFRDSEAFF. J is TRBJ1-1 and V is TRBV6-5; 7 bases agree with TRBD1. Germline CDR1 is MNHEY and CDR2 is SVGAGI. This CDR3 has 13 amino acids. The V and J ends lost 3 bases and 8 bases, in that order; junction bases with no gene match: 6.

The chain couples TRBV18 to TRBJ1-1; D call uncertain. The ends were cut back, 3 bases at V and 0 bases at J, with 11 bases in the middle. The germline gives CDR1 KGHSH, CDR2 LQKENI. The CDR3 loop spans 15 amino acids. The CDR3 bases are TGTGCCAGCTCACCCGGAGCCCTCATGAACACTGAAGCTTTCTTT. Its translation: CASSPGALMNTEAFF. The full variable domain, rest sourced from reference TRBV18 and TRBJ1-1, is NAGVMQNPRHLVRRRGQEARLRCSPMKGHSHVYWYRQLPEEGLKFMVYLQKENIIDESGMPKERFSAEFPKEGPSILRIQQVVRGDSAAYFCASSPGALMNTEAFFGQGTRLTVV.